This TCR beta chain was captured in a study of blood T cell repertoires in COVID-19. This clone was picked up one time. Germline V gene data show CDR1 as MNHEY and CDR2 as SMNVEV (reference sequence). Deletions cut 0 bases from V and 0 bases from J, with 17 bases between. The CDR3 totals 18 residues. The repertoire was sequenced with immunoSEQ multiplex PCR; TCRdb's copy has only in-frame clones and lacks some. This table has about 200,000 clones, around 86% appearing once. Sequences were obtained from peripheral blood. The chain links TRBV27 to TRBJ1-2; D unclear. The sequence derives from a man aged 55 to 70 who had recovered from COVID-19. In DNA form, the CDR3 reads TGTGCCAGCAGTTTATCTGGAGGCAGCCTTGAGACTAACTATGGCTACACCTTC. Encoded protein: CASSLSGGSLETNYGYTF.